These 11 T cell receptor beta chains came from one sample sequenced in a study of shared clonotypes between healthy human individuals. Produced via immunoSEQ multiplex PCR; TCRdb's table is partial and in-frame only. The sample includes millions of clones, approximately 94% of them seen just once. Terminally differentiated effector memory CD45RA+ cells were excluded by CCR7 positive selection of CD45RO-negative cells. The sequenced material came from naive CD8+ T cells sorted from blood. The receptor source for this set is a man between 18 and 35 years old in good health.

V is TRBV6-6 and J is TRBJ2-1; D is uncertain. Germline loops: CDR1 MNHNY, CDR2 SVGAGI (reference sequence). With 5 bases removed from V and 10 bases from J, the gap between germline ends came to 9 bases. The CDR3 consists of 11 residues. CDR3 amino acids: CASSTTSEQFF. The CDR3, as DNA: TGTGCCAGCAGTACTACATCAGAGCAGTTCTTC.

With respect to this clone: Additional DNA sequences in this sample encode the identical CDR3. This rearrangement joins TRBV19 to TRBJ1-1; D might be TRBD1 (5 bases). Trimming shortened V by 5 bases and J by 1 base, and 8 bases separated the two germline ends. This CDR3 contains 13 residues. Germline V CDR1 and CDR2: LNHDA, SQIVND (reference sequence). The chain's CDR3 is CASSLGPNTEAFF. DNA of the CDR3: TGTGCCAGTAGTTTGGGGCCGAACACTGAAGCTTTCTTT.

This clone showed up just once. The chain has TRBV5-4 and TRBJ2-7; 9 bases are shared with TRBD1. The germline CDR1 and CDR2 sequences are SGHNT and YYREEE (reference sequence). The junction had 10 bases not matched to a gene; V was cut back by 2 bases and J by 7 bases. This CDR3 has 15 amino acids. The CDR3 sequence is CASSFGTGSMIEQYF. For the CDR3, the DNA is TGTGCCAGCAGCTTTGGGACAGGGTCCATGATTGAGCAGTACTTC.

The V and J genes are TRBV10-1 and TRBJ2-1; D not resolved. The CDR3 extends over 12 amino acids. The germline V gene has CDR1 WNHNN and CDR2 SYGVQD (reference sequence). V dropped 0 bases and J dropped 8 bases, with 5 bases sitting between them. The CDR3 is CASSESSYEQFF. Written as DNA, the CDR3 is TGCGCCAGCAGTGAGTCGTCCTATGAGCAGTTCTTC.

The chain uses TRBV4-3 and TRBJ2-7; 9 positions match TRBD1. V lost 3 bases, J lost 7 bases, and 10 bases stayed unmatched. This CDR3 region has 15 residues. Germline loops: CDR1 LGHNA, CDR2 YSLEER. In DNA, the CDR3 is TGCGCCAGCAGCCATGGGACAGGGCCACTGAGGGAGCAGTACTTC. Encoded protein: CASSHGTGPLREQYF.

CDR3 bases: TGCGCCAGCAGTGATCTGAACACTGAAGCTTTCTTT. Its protein is CASSDLNTEAFF. V usage is TRBV10-1 and J usage is TRBJ1-1; D not resolved. Deletions cut 3 bases from V and 0 bases from J, with 2 bases between. Germline lookup yields CDR1 WNHNN and CDR2 SYGVQD (reference sequence). This CDR3 has 12 amino acids.

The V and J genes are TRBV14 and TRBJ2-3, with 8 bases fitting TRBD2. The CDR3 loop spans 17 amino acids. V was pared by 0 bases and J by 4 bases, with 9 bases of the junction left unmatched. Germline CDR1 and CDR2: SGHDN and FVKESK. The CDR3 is CASSQEPYREGSDTQYF. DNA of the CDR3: TGTGCCAGCAGCCAAGAGCCCTATCGGGAGGGTTCAGATACGCAGTATTTT.

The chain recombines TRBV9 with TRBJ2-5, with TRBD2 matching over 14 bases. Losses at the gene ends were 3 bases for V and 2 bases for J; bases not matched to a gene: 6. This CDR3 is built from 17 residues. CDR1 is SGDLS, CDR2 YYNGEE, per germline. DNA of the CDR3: TGTGCCAGCAGCGGAGAGGGACTAGCGGGAGTTCAAGAGACCCAGTACTTC. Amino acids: CASSGEGLAGVQETQYF.

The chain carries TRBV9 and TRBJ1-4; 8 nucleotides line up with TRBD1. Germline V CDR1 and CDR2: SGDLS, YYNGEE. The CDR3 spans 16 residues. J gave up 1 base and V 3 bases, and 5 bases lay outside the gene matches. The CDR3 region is CASSGGQAVTNEKLFF. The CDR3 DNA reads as TGTGCCAGCAGCGGGGGACAGGCAGTAACTAATGAAAAACTGTTTTTT.

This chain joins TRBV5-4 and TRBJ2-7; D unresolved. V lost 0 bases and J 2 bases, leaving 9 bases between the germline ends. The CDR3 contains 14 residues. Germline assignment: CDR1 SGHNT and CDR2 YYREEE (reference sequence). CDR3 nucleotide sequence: TGTGCCAGCAGCTTGGGACGCGGCCCCTACGAGCAGTACTTC. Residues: CASSLGRGPYEQYF.

The CDR3 loop is CASSWGLAVTYEQYF. CDR3 bases: TGTGCCAGCAGCTGGGGACTAGCGGTAACCTACGAGCAGTACTTC. The chain employs TRBV11-2 and TRBJ2-7; 11 bases line up with TRBD2. Looked up from germline, CDR1 is SGHAT and CDR2 is FQNNGV. The CDR3 has 15 amino acids. The V and J ends lost 4 bases and 2 bases, in that order; junction bases with no gene match: 4.